These 11 T cell receptor beta chains were all obtained from the same sample, sequenced in a study of beta chain features in type 1 diabetes. The isolated RNA, all of it, was reverse transcribed, so expressed TCRB transcripts were what got sequenced. Sequenced by immunoSEQ multiplex PCR; TCRdb stores in-frame clones only, minus some. The sample lists 350,000 to 400,000 clones; approximately 16% were seen once. The specimen was naive CD4+ T cells from blood. The receptors were sampled from a woman aged 18-29 years in good health.

This chain connects TRBV6-5 to TRBJ1-1, with 8 bases lining up with TRBD1. The CDR3 runs 16 residues. After removal of 2 bases from V and 3 bases from J, the junction contained 8 bases not matched to a gene. Germline V gives CDR1 MNHEY, CDR2 SVGAGI. This CDR3 is CASSYRTGWRDTEAFF. DNA of the CDR3: TGTGCCAGCAGTTACCGGACAGGGTGGAGGGACACTGAAGCTTTCTTT.

The chain couples TRBV28 to TRBJ2-1; D uncertain. The ends were cut back, 3 bases at V and 9 bases at J, with 18 bases in the middle. This CDR3 spans 15 amino acids. CDR1 is MDHEN, CDR2 SYDVKM, per germline. CDR3 loop: CASSFPMSLPGEQFF. CDR3 DNA sequence: TGTGCCAGCAGTTTCCCTATGTCCCTGCCGGGTGAGCAGTTCTTC.

The CDR3 sequence: CASSLRNTGELFF. The CDR3 DNA follows: TGTGCCAGCAGTTTGAGGAACACCGGGGAGCTGTTTTTT. This chain uses TRBV28 with TRBJ2-2; D not resolved. The ends were cut back, 3 bases at V and 1 base at J, with 3 bases in the middle. Germline CDR1 reads MDHEN; CDR2 reads SYDVKM. This CDR3 spans 13 amino acids.

The chain joins TRBV2 to TRBJ2-3; possibly TRBD2 for D (5 bases). V gave up 8 bases and J gave up 1 base, with 10 bases separating them. Germline V lookup: CDR1 SNHLY, CDR2 FYNNEI. The CDR3 is 13 residues long. The CDR3, as DNA: TGTGCCAGCCGAGGTAGCGGCACAGATACGCAGTATTTT. It codes for CASRGSGTDTQYF.

The CDR3 loop reads CASSGWTGSRNYGYTF. In nucleotides, the CDR3 is TGTGCCAGCAGTGGATGGACAGGGAGCCGTAACTATGGCTACACCTTC. The chain employs TRBV25-1 and TRBJ1-2; 8 bases are a match to TRBD1. J was trimmed by 1 base and V by 4 bases; bases with no gene match: 8. Germline V gene sequence: CDR1 MGHDK, CDR2 SYGVNS. The CDR3 is 16 residues long.

J is TRBJ1-1 and V is TRBV7-9; a weak D match, TRBD1 (6 bases). The CDR3 is 14 residues long. Trimming pared 2 bases from V and 4 bases from J, leaving 11 bases between. Germline V gene sequence: CDR1 SEHNR, CDR2 FQNEAQ (reference sequence). CDR3 nucleotide sequence: TGTGCCAGCAGCTTAAAACAGGGCTCCACTGAAGCTTTCTTT. This encodes CASSLKQGSTEAFF.

V usage is TRBV21-1 and J usage is TRBJ2-5; no check of the table's D call, TRBD1, against the DNA was made. TRBV21-1 is tagged as a pseudogene. CDR3 length: 15 residues. DNA of the CDR3: TGTGCCAGCAGCGACCCCCGGACAGGCCAAGAGACCCAGTACTTC. Its protein is CASSDPRTGQETQYF.

This chain links TRBV7-9 with TRBJ2-1; 11 bases fit TRBD2. There are 17 residues in the CDR3. V lost 4 bases to trimming and J lost 3 bases; unmatched junction nucleotides: 8. CDR1 is SEHNR, CDR2 FQNEAQ, per germline (reference sequence). The CDR3 region is CASSSTLAGGIYNEQFF. Here the CDR3 DNA reads TGTGCCAGCAGCTCTACCCTAGCGGGAGGTATCTACAATGAGCAGTTCTTC.

The chain uses TRBV10-3 and TRBJ1-2, with D perhaps TRBD1 (6 bases). The CDR3 spans 15 residues. Looked up from germline, CDR1 is ENHRY and CDR2 is SYGVKD. Between the trimmed V and J ends, which lost 4 bases and 8 bases, there was a span of 20 bases. The CDR3 sequence: CAISATPDSQEGYTF. CDR3 bases: TGTGCCATCAGTGCGACCCCGGACAGCCAGGAGGGCTACACCTTC.

This clone came up a few times. The chain has TRBV29-1 and TRBJ2-1; 9 positions agree with TRBD1. V lost 6 bases to trimming and J lost 9 bases; unmatched junction nucleotides: 9. Germline loops: CDR1 SQVTM, CDR2 ANQGSEA. The length of the CDR3 is 13 residues. Written as DNA, the CDR3 is TGCAGCGTAGCAACCGGGACAGGGACTGAGCAGTTCTTC. This gives the protein CSVATGTGTEQFF.

The chain carries TRBV7-2 and TRBJ2-7; tentatively, D is TRBD2 (7 bases). Per germline, CDR1 SGHTA and CDR2 FQGNSA. This CDR3 is 17 amino acids long. Trimming took off 0 bases at V and 4 bases at J, with 19 bases between the two ends. CDR3 amino acids: CASSLALRGRAGYEQYF. For the CDR3, the DNA is TGTGCCAGCAGCTTAGCGCTAAGGGGGAGGGCCGGGTACGAGCAGTACTTC.